The next 4 T cell receptor beta chains were all read from a single sample in a study of blood T cell repertoires in COVID-19 (TCRdb year 2020). The receptor library was made with the immunoSEQ multiplex PCR assay. In TCRdb, the immuneACCESS table is reduced to in-frame sequences with V and J assigned. These tables do not hold every clone; where another copy was compared, an unresolved V gene accounts for under half, and the others remain unexplained. In this sample the table shows 490,000 or so clones, approximately 91% of which occur a single time. The ten largest make up roughly 8.5% of the sample. Sequencing was carried out using PBMCs or T cells enriched from blood (not recorded which). The receptors originated from a woman in her sixties or seventies who had recovered from COVID-19.

The genes are TRBV28 and TRBJ2-1; 12 nucleotides agree with TRBD2. CDR1 MDHEN and CDR2 SYDVKM come from the germline V gene. The CDR3 is 24 amino acids. J gave up 4 bases and V 4 bases, and 29 bases lay outside the gene matches. CDR3 DNA: TGTGCCAGCAGTTACCCCCACCCTTGGCAGCTACTAGCGGGGGGACTGCCGAGTTACAATGAGCAGTTCTTC. Translation gives CASSYPHPWQLLAGGLPSYNEQFF.

This chain links TRBV7-6 with TRBJ2-1; 11 bases map to TRBD2. In germline, CDR1 is SGHVS, CDR2 FNYEAQ. The CDR3 is made up of 15 amino acids. Trimming at V came to 5 bases and at J to 6 bases, leaving 6 bases not matched to a gene. The CDR3 sequence: CASSPLSGGANEQFF. CDR3 DNA: TGTGCCAGCAGCCCCCTTAGCGGGGGGGCCAATGAGCAGTTCTTC. The full variable domain, rest sourced from reference TRBV7-6 and TRBJ2-1, is GAGVSQSPRYKVTKRGQDVALRCDPISGHVSLYWYRQALGQGPEFLTYFNYEAQQDKSGLPNDRFSAERPEGSISTLTIQRTEQRDSAMYRCASSPLSGGANEQFFGPGTRLTVL.

The J gene is TRBJ2-7, the V gene TRBV7-6, with a weak D call TRBD1 (6 bases). CDR1 and CDR2 (germline): SGHVS, FNYEAQ. The CDR3 is 15 residues long. Trimming cost V 1 base and J 3 bases, with 13 bases left between them. The CDR3 region is CASSLGVGASYEQYF. CDR3 DNA: TGTGCCAGCAGCTTAGGTGTGGGGGCCAGCTACGAGCAGTACTTC.

The chain couples TRBV21-1 to TRBJ1-5; TRBD1, the table's D call, lacks a check against the DNA. TRBV21-1 is tagged as a pseudogene. The CDR3 length is 16 residues. This CDR3 reads CASSKAGRGRFQPQHF. CDR3 DNA: TGTGCCAGCAGCAAAGCGGGCAGGGGGCGCTTTCAGCCCCAGCATTTT.